Following are 13 T cell receptor beta chains from one sample sequenced in a study of vaccination effects on CD4 cells after COVID-19. ViraFEST used viral peptide pools to expand antigen-specific CD4+ T cells before sequencing. The authors isolated CD4+ T cells after around 9 days of culture. People in the vaccine group had not been infected with SARS-CoV-2 before, and their nucleocapsid antibodies were negative. Their antigens remain unidentified. The assay was immunoSEQ multiplex PCR, and TCRdb's table has in-frame clones only and misses some. The sample has about 55,000 clones, about two thirds seen once. Source: CD4+ T cells from PBMCs cultured with SARS-CoV-2 spike peptides, taken before COVID-19 vaccination. These receptors all come from a human donor who received a COVID-19 vaccine.

This clone was counted a few times. This rearrangement joins TRBV2 to TRBJ1-6; D remains unclear. The germline V gene encodes CDR1 SNHLY and CDR2 FYNNEI. CDR3 length: 12 amino acids. The V end was cut by 2 bases, the J end by 14 bases, with 10 bases between. In DNA, the CDR3 is TGTGCCAGCAGTGAAAGTAGTAGGTCCCTCCACTTT. Amino acid sequence: CASSESSRSLHF.

J is TRBJ2-1 and V is TRBV10-1; D may match TRBD1 or TRBD2 (5 bases each). The CDR3 totals 16 residues. Germline V gene data show CDR1 as WNHNN and CDR2 as SYGVQD (reference sequence). Trimming took off 3 bases at V and 0 bases at J, with 12 bases between the two ends. The CDR3: CASSDSWGSSYNEQFF. In nucleotides, the CDR3 is TGCGCCAGCAGTGATTCGTGGGGGAGCTCCTACAATGAGCAGTTCTTC.

This chain uses TRBV5-1 with TRBJ1-5; maybe TRBD1 (5 bases). The germline gives CDR1 SGHRS, CDR2 YFSETQ. V lost 1 base and J lost 4, with 6 bases in between. This CDR3 contains 13 residues. CDR3 nucleotide sequence: TGCGCCAGCAGCTTGCAGGGTAATCAGCCCCAGCATTTT. The encoded protein is CASSLQGNQPQHF.

This sequence joins TRBV7-2 and TRBJ1-4; D is undetermined. The CDR3 is made up of 17 amino acids. Per germline, CDR1 SGHTA and CDR2 FQGNSA. Trimming took off 2 bases at V and 0 bases at J, with 13 bases between the two ends. The CDR3 DNA follows: TGTGCCAGCAGCTTAAGAAGCCCCTTTGCAACTAATGAAAAACTGTTTTTT. Translation: CASSLRSPFATNEKLFF.

The chain uses TRBV9 and TRBJ2-7, with D maybe TRBD2 (6 bases). Germline assignment: CDR1 SGDLS and CDR2 YYNGEE. There are 16 residues in the CDR3. Trimming cost V 3 bases and J 2 bases, with 18 bases left between them. CDR3 in amino acids: CASSAEGTYAPYEQYF. For the CDR3, the DNA is TGTGCCAGCAGCGCCGAGGGGACTTACGCCCCCTACGAGCAGTACTTC.

The gene calls are TRBV12-1 and TRBJ2-1; the listed D gene, TRBD2, was not tested against the DNA. TRBV12-1 is an annotated pseudogene. The CDR3 sequence is 15 residues long. CDR3 in amino acids: CASSFQIGGTNEQFF. The CDR3, as DNA: TGTGCCAGCAGCTTTCAGATCGGGGGTACCAATGAGCAGTTCTTC.

Points on this clone: Additional DNA sequences in this sample encode the identical CDR3. The rearrangement links TRBV3-1 (or the pseudogene TRBV3-2) to TRBJ1-3; TRBD1 might be the D (5 bases). Germline V gene data show CDR1 as LGHDT and CDR2 as YNNKEL (reference sequence). The V end lost 3 bases, the J end lost 4 bases, and 7 bases lay between the germline ends. CDR3 size: 13 residues. The CDR3 nucleotides read TGTGCCAGCAGCCAGGGGCTAGGAAACACCATATATTTT. This codes for CASSQGLGNTIYF.

In nucleotides, the CDR3 is TGTGCCAGCAGTGAATCCGGGGAGCTGTTTTTT. Protein: CASSESGELFF. The V gene is TRBV2, the J gene TRBJ2-2; D is unclear. Trimming took off 2 bases at V and 6 bases at J, with 1 base between the two ends. CDR3 length: 11 amino acids. CDR1 is SNHLY, CDR2 FYNNEI, per germline. Variable domain in full (rest from reference TRBV2 and TRBJ2-2): EPEVTQTPSHQVTQMGQEVILRCVPISNHLYFYWYRQILGQKVEFLVSFYNNEISEKSEIFDDQFSVERPDGSNFTLKIRSTKLEDSAMYFCASSESGELFFGEGSRLTVL.

Many counts were recorded for this clone. The chain has TRBV2 and TRBJ1-1; D is unclear. The CDR3 consists of 13 residues. Trimming took off 2 bases at V and 1 base at J, with 5 bases between the two ends. Per the germline V gene, CDR1 is SNHLY and CDR2 is FYNNEI. This chain's CDR3 is CASSELENTEAFF. CDR3 coding DNA: TGTGCCAGCAGTGAACTGGAGAACACTGAAGCTTTCTTT. The full variable domain, in which reference TRBV2 and TRBJ1-1 provide the parts outside the CDR3, is EPEVTQTPSHQVTQMGQEVILRCVPISNHLYFYWYRQILGQKVEFLVSFYNNEISEKSEIFDDQFSVERPDGSNFTLKIRSTKLEDSAMYFCASSELENTEAFFGQGTRLTVV.

The DNA for the CDR3 is TGCGCCAGCAGCTTGGACCCCCGGCCCGGTCCGCGAACAGATACGCAGTATTTT. It yields the protein CASSLDPRPGPRTDTQYF. V gene TRBV5-1 combines with J gene TRBJ2-3; D is unresolved. Trimming removed 0 bases at V and 3 bases at J, with 20 bases between. Germline loops: CDR1 SGHRS, CDR2 YFSETQ. The CDR3 runs to 18 residues.

The rearrangement joins TRBV7-3 to TRBJ2-3, with D tentatively TRBD1 (5 bases). Trimming took 5 bases from V and 0 from J, leaving 12 bases between them. CDR1 and CDR2 (germline): SGHTA, FQGTGA. This CDR3 comprises 15 residues. The chain's CDR3 is CASSPGQGSTDTQYF. CDR3 DNA: TGTGCCAGCAGCCCTGGGCAGGGAAGCACAGATACGCAGTATTTT.

The chain links TRBV11-1 to TRBJ1-2, with D maybe TRBD1 (5 bases). Trimming removed 1 base at V and 8 bases at J, with 14 bases between. Germline assignment: CDR1 SGHAT and CDR2 FQDESV (reference sequence). The CDR3 runs 14 residues. CDR3 region: CASSLEAGLRGYTF. The CDR3 DNA is TGTGCCAGCAGCTTAGAAGCGGGACTTCGGGGCTACACCTTC.

The table lists this clone with many counts. CDR3 protein: CASSLRAGYGYTF. CDR3 in DNA: TGTGCCAGCAGTTTAAGGGCAGGCTATGGCTACACCTTC. The chain joins TRBV12-3 or TRBV12-4 to TRBJ1-2; D gene ambiguous. The V end was cut by 2 bases, the J end by 4 bases, with 8 bases between. The CDR3 covers 13 residues.